A selection of T cell receptor beta chains follows, all from one sample in a study of early T cells in non-severe SARS-CoV-2 infection. A single record per CDR3 protein comes from TCRdb applying MiXCR to the 5' RACE reads. The data show 90,000 to 120,000 distinct CDR3 sequences, 11% seen once. The sample taken for sequencing was whole blood. Receptor source: an adult who was a healthcare worker with PCR-confirmed SARS-CoV-2 infection or an uninfected control (not recorded which). The conserved cysteine and the conserved F or W are not part of the CDR3 here.

CDR3 protein,CDR3 length,J gene,V gene
ASSTVGRTARNEQF,14,TRBJ2-1,TRBV5-6
ASSFELAGDEQY,12,TRBJ2-7,TRBV7-2
ATSRDFSAKETQY,13,TRBJ2-5,TRBV15
ASSLAGTVNQPQH,13,TRBJ1-5,TRBV7-8
ASSFRGGYT,9,TRBJ1-2,TRBV6-2/TRBV6-3
SVEAPGLYEQY,11,TRBJ2-7,TRBV29-1
ASSSSGNHADTQY,13,TRBJ2-3,TRBV7-2
ASSPAWTSVPRDTQY,15,TRBJ2-3,TRBV6-2/TRBV6-3
ASSSPTGSNEQF,12,TRBJ2-1,TRBV28
ASSSYGRPQDTQY,13,TRBJ2-3,TRBV6-5
ASRGGLAAYEQY,12,TRBJ2-7,TRBV2
ASSPAGTSLGETQY,14,TRBJ2-5,TRBV2
ASSPPTSGSPDMQY,14,TRBJ2-3,TRBV18
ASSFREGVAEAF,12,TRBJ1-1,TRBV27
ASSYQAGIYT,10,TRBJ1-2,TRBV12-3/TRBV12-4
SAPPGQGTDTQY,12,TRBJ2-3,TRBV20-1
ASSPGTSATYEQY,13,TRBJ2-7,TRBV7-6
ASSQTSQVKTQY,12,TRBJ2-5,TRBV7-2
ASSIRGADGYT,11,TRBJ1-2,TRBV19
ATSSQGDDEQF,11,TRBJ2-1,TRBV15
ASSLVGSPPYEQY,13,TRBJ2-7,TRBV11-2
ASSETGRNTDTQY,13,TRBJ2-3,TRBV25-1
ASSELKGYQPQH,12,TRBJ1-5,TRBV2
ASSRNPNGIDMKNEQF,16,TRBJ2-1,TRBV11-2
ASLDRINEQF,10,TRBJ2-1,TRBV10-1
SALASSYNSPLH,12,TRBJ1-6,TRBV20-1
ASSSTGLATNEKLF,14,TRBJ1-4,TRBV6-5
ASTLDRLVNQPQH,13,TRBJ1-5,TRBV28
ASSSVAGPIRKEQF,14,TRBJ2-1,TRBV9
ASSHRTGGSRDPQY,14,TRBJ2-3,TRBV6-2/TRBV6-3
SARPSGRGTQY,11,TRBJ2-5,TRBV20-1
SARPRYRETQY,11,TRBJ2-5,TRBV20-1
SARDTGIGEKLF,12,TRBJ1-4,TRBV20-1
ASSQDPDREAF,11,TRBJ1-1,TRBV3-1
SARGTSGSYEQY,12,TRBJ2-7,TRBV20-1
SAGQGEEKLF,10,TRBJ1-4,TRBV20-1
ASSLEAGAWDEQF,13,TRBJ2-1,TRBV11-2
ASSRGGGEQY,10,TRBJ2-7,TRBV9
ASSAETEDTQY,11,TRBJ2-3,TRBV2
ASSHSLAGGSDEQF,14,TRBJ2-1,TRBV3-1
ASSKPGLAGVQETQY,15,TRBJ2-5,TRBV7-9
ASSLREGIYEQY,12,TRBJ2-7,TRBV11-2
ASRRGTAATGELF,13,TRBJ2-2,TRBV6-2/TRBV6-3
SVRHRDYGYT,10,TRBJ1-2,TRBV29-1
ASSPPGQGFAPLH,13,TRBJ1-6,TRBV9
AITSGENSYNEQF,13,TRBJ2-1,TRBV28
ASSPGRLAEQF,11,TRBJ2-1,TRBV12-3/TRBV12-4
ASSLGEQF,8,TRBJ2-1,TRBV11-2
ASSFAGQGLNEQF,13,TRBJ2-1,TRBV5-6
ASRGGPQEPGELF,13,TRBJ2-2,TRBV28
ASSETGEQY,9,TRBJ2-7,TRBV10-2
ASRPAIGGTGELF,13,TRBJ2-2,TRBV19
ATSRDRGEQF,10,TRBJ2-1,TRBV15
ASSLVVGKIGADTQY,15,TRBJ2-3,TRBV7-9
ASSFTGTGDYEQY,13,TRBJ2-7,TRBV7-2
SARTFGRSNPAEAF,14,TRBJ1-1,TRBV20-1
ASTYRVGGEQY,11,TRBJ2-7,TRBV6-2/TRBV6-3
ASSEWAARLTLEQY,14,TRBJ2-7,TRBV10-1
ASSSTTSGGNEQF,13,TRBJ2-1,TRBV11-3
ASRDHGFNEQF,11,TRBJ2-1,TRBV12-3/TRBV12-4